A selection of T cell receptor beta chains follows, all from one sample in a study of blood T cell repertoires in COVID-19. Sequencing used immunoSEQ multiplex PCR; TCRdb keeps in-frame clones, though not all of them. The data contain 40,000 to 50,000 clones, around nine tenths of them singletons. Sequencing input: peripheral blood. The receptors here all came from a human donor in a cohort sampled during active COVID-19. Each CDR3 is given with its conserved first and last residue. D genes are given only for firm matches.

J,V,D,CDR3,DNA
TRBJ1-4,TRBV3-1/TRBV3-2,TRBD1,CASTQQGAVNEKLFF,TGTGCCAGCACCCAACAGGGGGCTGTCAATGAAAAACTGTTTTTT
TRBJ2-1,TRBV18,-,CASSPPGGGCEQFF,TGTGCCAGCTCACCACCGGGGGGGGGCTGTGAGCAGTTCTTC
TRBJ1-1,TRBV7-9,-,CASSPDTLNTEAFF,TGTGCCAGCAGCCCCGACACCTTGAACACTGAAGCTTTCTTT
TRBJ1-2,TRBV5-4,-,CASSLVGRKDYGYTF,TGTGCCAGCAGCTTGGTGGGCAGGAAGGACTATGGCTACACCTTC
TRBJ1-1,TRBV28,TRBD1,CASSLEGAEAEAFF,TGTGCCAGCAGTTTAGAGGGGGCGGAGGCTGAAGCTTTCTTT
TRBJ2-1,TRBV11-3,TRBD2,CASSGSGTSGSIGSDEQFF,TGTGCCAGCAGCGGATCCGGGACTAGCGGGAGTATTGGAAGCGATGAGCAGTTCTTC
TRBJ2-1,TRBV7-3,TRBD1,CASSPDRGIYNEQFF,TGTGCCAGCAGCCCGGACAGGGGTATCTACAATGAGCAGTTCTTC
TRBJ2-1,TRBV6-6,TRBD1,CASSYLGQTHNEQFF,TGTGCCAGCAGTTACTTGGGACAGACACACAATGAGCAGTTCTTC
TRBJ2-7,TRBV28,-,CASTSILGATYEQYF,TGTGCCAGCACCTCGATTCTGGGGGCAACCTACGAGCAGTACTTC
TRBJ1-4,TRBV28,-,CASRQGNPNEKLFF,TGTGCCAGCAGACAGGGAAATCCGAATGAAAAACTGTTTTTT
TRBJ2-3,TRBV10-3,-,CAISRAGAGTDTQYF,TGTGCCATCAGTAGGGCGGGGGCAGGCACAGATACGCAGTATTTT
TRBJ2-3,TRBV30,TRBD1,CAWSVGTGDPDTQYF,TGTGCCTGGAGTGTTGGGACAGGGGACCCAGATACGCAGTATTTT
TRBJ2-1,TRBV6-5,-,CASNPGSSYNEQFF,TGTGCCAGCAATCCAGGCTCCTCCTACAATGAGCAGTTCTTC
TRBJ1-6,TRBV2,-,CASKLLSPLHF,TGTGCCAGCAAGCTCCTCTCACCCCTCCACTTT
TRBJ2-2,TRBV6-6,TRBD2,CASSFGLAGVRELFF,TGTGCCAGCAGTTTCGGACTAGCGGGAGTCCGGGAGCTGTTTTTT
TRBJ1-1,TRBV7-9,-,CASSQGLGVNTEAFF,TGTGCCAGCAGCCAGGGTCTAGGGGTGAACACTGAAGCTTTCTTT
TRBJ2-1,TRBV27,-,CASSLSPSSYNEQFF,TGTGCCAGCAGTTTATCCCCGAGCTCCTACAATGAGCAGTTCTTC